These 2 T cell receptor beta chains share one sample of origin, sequenced in a study of blood T cells in healthy people across ages. PCR was performed a second time for roughly 7 to 11 cycles using a sample-barcoded 5' primer and a J-beta primer mix. TCRdb fed the 5' RACE reads into MiXCR, producing one record per CDR3 protein. In the table there are about 780,000 distinct CDR3 sequences, 20% to 30% of which are singletons. The same data also contributed to another study, on T cells of mothers and their children.

The sequencing sample was made of blood. Receptors were obtained from a boy under 18 in good health.

A remark on this clonotype: In this CDR3 the conserved last residue, phenylalanine or tryptophan, is missing, so a read error is likely. This chain joins TRBV7-6 and TRBJ1-4, with TRBD1 identical over 8 bases. Germline CDR1 is SGHVS and CDR2 is FNYEAQ. V shed 5 bases and J 3 bases; nucleotides not matched to a gene: 8. This CDR3 has 16 residues. CDR3 sequence: CASSPPQTGANEKLFS. CDR3 sequence (DNA): TGTGCCAGCAGCCCCCCCCAGACAGGGGCTAATGAAAAACTGTTTTCT.

This chain links TRBV9 with TRBJ2-5, with D possibly TRBD1 on 6 matching bases. Germline V gene data show CDR1 as SGDLS and CDR2 as YYNGEE. The length of the CDR3 is 15 residues. Trimming cost V 4 bases and J 5 bases, with 18 bases left between them. The CDR3 sequence is CASSLRGDTWETQYF. As DNA, the CDR3 is TGTGCCAGCAGCCTGAGAGGGGACACCTGGGAGACCCAGTACTTC.